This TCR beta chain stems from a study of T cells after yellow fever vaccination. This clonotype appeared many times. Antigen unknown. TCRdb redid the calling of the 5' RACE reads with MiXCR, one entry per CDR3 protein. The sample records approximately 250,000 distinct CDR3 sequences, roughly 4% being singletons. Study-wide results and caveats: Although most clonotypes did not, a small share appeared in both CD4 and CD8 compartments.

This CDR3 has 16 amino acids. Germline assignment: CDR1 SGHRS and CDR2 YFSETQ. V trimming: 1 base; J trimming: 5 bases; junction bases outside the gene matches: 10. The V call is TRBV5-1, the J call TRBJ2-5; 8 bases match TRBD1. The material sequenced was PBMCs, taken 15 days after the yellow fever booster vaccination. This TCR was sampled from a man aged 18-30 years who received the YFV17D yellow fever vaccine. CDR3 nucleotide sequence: TGCGCCAGCAGCTTGTTGCCGGACAGGGCCGGGGAGACCCAGTACTTC. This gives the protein CASSLLPDRAGETQYF.